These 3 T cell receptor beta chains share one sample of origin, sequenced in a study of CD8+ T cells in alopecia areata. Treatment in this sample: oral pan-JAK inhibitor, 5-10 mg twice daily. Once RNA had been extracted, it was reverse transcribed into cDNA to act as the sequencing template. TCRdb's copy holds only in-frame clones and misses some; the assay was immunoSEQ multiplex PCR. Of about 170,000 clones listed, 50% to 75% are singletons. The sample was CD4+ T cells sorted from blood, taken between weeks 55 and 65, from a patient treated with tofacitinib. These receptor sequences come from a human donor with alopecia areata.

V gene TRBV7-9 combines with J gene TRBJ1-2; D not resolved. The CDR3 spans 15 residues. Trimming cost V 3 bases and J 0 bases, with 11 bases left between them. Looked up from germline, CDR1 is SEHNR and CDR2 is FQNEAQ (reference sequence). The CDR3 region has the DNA TGTGCCAGCAGCTTTCTGGGGAAGACTAACTATGGCTACACCTTC. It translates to CASSFLGKTNYGYTF.

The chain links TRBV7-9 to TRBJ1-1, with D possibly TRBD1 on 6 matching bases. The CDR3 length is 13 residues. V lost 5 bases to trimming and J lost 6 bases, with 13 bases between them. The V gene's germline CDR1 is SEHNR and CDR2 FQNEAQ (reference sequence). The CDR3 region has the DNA TGTGCCAGCAGCGTGAATTCAGGGGCTGAAGCTTTCTTT. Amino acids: CASSVNSGAEAFF.

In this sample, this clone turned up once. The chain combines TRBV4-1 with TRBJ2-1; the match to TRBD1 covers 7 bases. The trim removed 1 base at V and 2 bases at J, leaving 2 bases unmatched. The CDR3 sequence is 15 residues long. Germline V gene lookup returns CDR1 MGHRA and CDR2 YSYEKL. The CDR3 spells CASSQAQGTYNEQFF. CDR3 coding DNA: TGCGCCAGCAGCCAAGCACAGGGGACCTACAATGAGCAGTTCTTC.